A single sample gave rise to the 28 T cell receptor beta chains below, sequenced in a study of shared clonotypes between healthy human individuals (TCRdb year 2020). The library was prepared using the immunoSEQ multiplex PCR assay. In its TCRdb copy, this immuneACCESS table keeps in-frame sequences only and misses some clones. Where compared with another copy, unresolved V genes explain less than half of these, and the others have no known cause. The sample includes around 1.1 million clones, with 70% to 80% observed a single time. 0.89% of the sample is held by the ten biggest clonotypes. Sequencing input: memory CD4+ T cells from PBMCs. Read against the paper, the sample's cell subset or site label means: CD45RA-negative fraction. The source is a man aged 18 to 29 in good health. Some clones in this sample may be carry-over from other donors' samples.

This clone was detected only once. The chain combines TRBV4-1 with TRBJ2-3, with 9 nucleotides matching TRBD2. J was trimmed by 3 bases and V by 0 bases; bases with no gene match: 7. Germline V CDR1 and CDR2: MGHRA, YSYEKL. The CDR3 length is 17 residues. This CDR3 reads CASSQDRRTSVTDTQYF. DNA of the CDR3: TGCGCCAGCAGCCAAGACAGGCGGACTAGCGTAACAGATACGCAGTATTTT.

This clone was seen only a few times. V is TRBV30 and J is TRBJ1-2; D is perhaps TRBD1 (5 bases). V lost 2 bases, J lost 2 bases, and 9 bases lay in between. Germline values: CDR1 GTSNPN, CDR2 SVGIG (reference sequence). The CDR3 is 13 residues long. CDR3: CAWSRGANYGYTF. The CDR3, as DNA: TGTGCCTGGAGTAGGGGCGCCAACTATGGCTACACCTTC.

The chain has TRBV25-1 and TRBJ2-2; 9 nucleotides agree with TRBD1. The CDR3 has 15 amino acids. Per the germline V gene, CDR1 is MGHDK and CDR2 is SYGVNS. V lost 5 bases to trimming and J lost 6 bases; unmatched junction nucleotides: 7. This chain's CDR3 is CASSLGQGLPGELFF. The CDR3, as DNA: TGTGCCAGCAGTTTGGGACAGGGTTTACCCGGGGAGCTGTTTTTT.

The rearrangement uses TRBV7-3 and TRBJ1-2; D is possibly TRBD1 (6 bases). V lost 3 bases and J lost 4, with 15 bases in between. The germline V gene has CDR1 SGHTA and CDR2 FQGTGA. The CDR3 is 15 residues long. The CDR3 sequence: CASSFTGDTSYGYTF. The CDR3, as DNA: TGTGCCAGCAGCTTTACGGGGGACACCTCCTATGGCTACACCTTC.

The chain links TRBV14 to TRBJ1-2; 7 bases align to TRBD1. The V and J ends lost 1 base and 7 bases, in that order; junction bases with no gene match: 9. The germline V gene encodes CDR1 SGHDN and CDR2 FVKESK. The CDR3 length is 15 residues. This chain's CDR3 is CASSQAGTARGGYTF. In DNA form, the CDR3 reads TGTGCCAGCAGCCAAGCCGGGACAGCCCGGGGTGGCTACACCTTC.

This chain connects TRBV9 to TRBJ1-1; 12 positions match TRBD1. CDR3 length: 12 amino acids. Trimming removed 4 bases from V and 10 bases from J; junction bases left unmatched: 2. Germline CDR1 reads SGDLS; CDR2 reads YYNGEE. The CDR3 spells CASSRDRGRAFF. The CDR3 DNA reads as TGTGCCAGCAGCCGGGACAGGGGGCGAGCTTTCTTT.

This clone was observed a single time. The chain carries TRBV2 and TRBJ2-1; TRBD2 matches at 9 bases. Trimming cost V 2 bases and J 10 bases; bases outside gene matches: 9. The CDR3 length is 15 residues. CDR1 SNHLY and CDR2 FYNNEI come from the germline V gene. CDR3 in amino acids: CASSERIAGAGEQFF. Here the CDR3 DNA reads TGTGCCAGCAGTGAAAGAATAGCGGGAGCCGGGGAGCAGTTCTTC. Full variable domain (remainder filled in from reference TRBV2 and TRBJ2-1): EPEVTQTPSHQVTQMGQEVILRCVPISNHLYFYWYRQILGQKVEFLVSFYNNEISEKSEIFDDQFSVERPDGSNFTLKIRSTKLEDSAMYFCASSERIAGAGEQFFGPGTRLTVL.

The chain employs TRBV20-1 and TRBJ2-7, with TRBD2 as a possible D gene (5 bases). This CDR3 spans 11 amino acids. The V gene's germline CDR1 is DFQATT and CDR2 SNEGSKA (reference sequence). With 8 bases removed from V and 0 bases from J, the gap between germline ends came to 8 bases. CDR3 in amino acids: CSPRVSYEQYF. The DNA of the CDR3 is TGCAGTCCGAGGGTCTCCTACGAGCAGTACTTC.

The count of this clone is one. The rearrangement links TRBV7-8 to TRBJ1-5; no clear D gene. The CDR3 runs 15 residues. Looked up from germline, CDR1 is SGHVS and CDR2 is FQNEAQ. V lost 5 bases and J lost 7, with 18 bases in between. Written as DNA, the CDR3 is TGTGCCAGCAGCCTGCGCGGAGGTCTGAGGCAGCCCCAGCATTTT. This gives the protein CASSLRGGLRQPQHF.

This clone was counted between two and nine times. This rearrangement joins TRBV29-1 to TRBJ2-3, with D maybe TRBD2 (7 bases). The CDR3 has 14 amino acids. Germline CDR1 SQVTM, CDR2 ANQGSEA. V lost 3 bases and J 6 bases, leaving 16 bases between the germline ends. The CDR3 spells CSVDRGATADTQYF. CDR3 nucleotide sequence: TGCAGCGTTGATCGGGGGGCTACGGCGGATACGCAGTATTTT.

This clone has just a few counts. In the same sample, other DNA sequences code for this CDR3. This chain connects TRBV28 to TRBJ2-7; D remains ambiguous. Looked up from germline, CDR1 is MDHEN and CDR2 is SYDVKM. This CDR3 has 14 residues. V gave up 4 bases and J gave up 2 bases, with 12 bases separating them. CDR3 sequence: CASSSRGGTYEQYF. As DNA, the CDR3 is TGTGCCAGCAGTTCGAGAGGTGGGACCTACGAGCAGTACTTC.

V usage is TRBV28 and J usage is TRBJ1-3; TRBD1 is a possible D gene (5 bases). The CDR3 consists of 16 residues. Germline V CDR1 and CDR2: MDHEN, SYDVKM. V lost 2 bases, J lost 0 bases, and 11 bases lay in between. The CDR3 region is CASSLPQGYSGNTIYF. As DNA, the CDR3 is TGTGCCAGCAGTTTACCCCAGGGCTACTCTGGAAACACCATATATTTT.

CDR3 DNA: TGCGCCAGCAGCTTGGCGGCAGGGCTTACCTACGAGCAGTACTTC. Encoded protein: CASSLAAGLTYEQYF. The genes are TRBV5-1 and TRBJ2-7; weak D call: TRBD1 (5 bases). This CDR3 has 15 residues. In germline, CDR1 is SGHRS, CDR2 YFSETQ. V was shortened by 0 bases and J by 2 bases, with 12 bases between the two germline ends.

The CDR3: CASSHQPGPTQYF. The CDR3 region has the DNA TGCGCCAGCAGCCACCAACCGGGCCCGACGCAGTACTTC. This chain links TRBV4-1 with TRBJ2-7; D not certain. Trimming removed 3 bases from V and 9 bases from J, with 15 bases in between. CDR3 length: 13 amino acids. The germline V gene has CDR1 MGHRA and CDR2 YSYEKL.

Turning to this clone: A much larger clone differs by one base, so this may be a read error. The chain is built from TRBV2 and TRBJ2-5, with D tentatively TRBD2 (6 bases). The CDR3 covers 13 residues. The germline V and J ends were trimmed by 6 bases and 1 base, with 9 bases remaining between them. Germline CDR1 reads SNHLY; CDR2 reads FYNNEI. The DNA of the CDR3 is TGTGCCAGCAGCCGCGGGACCCAAGAGACCCAGTACTTC. Protein: CASSRGTQETQYF.

This chain joins TRBV9 and TRBJ2-1; either TRBD1 or TRBD2 may supply D (5 bases each). V lost 4 bases and J lost 2, with 13 bases in between. The germline V gene encodes CDR1 SGDLS and CDR2 YYNGEE. The CDR3 runs to 15 residues. CDR3 protein: CASSPRGDPYNEQFF. The CDR3 nucleotides are TGTGCCAGCAGCCCGCGAGGGGATCCCTACAATGAGCAGTTCTTC.

This chain links TRBV19 with TRBJ2-3; unclear D gene. The CDR3 consists of 12 residues. The ends were cut back, 6 bases at V and 2 bases at J, with 6 bases in the middle. CDR1 LNHDA and CDR2 SQIVND come from the germline V gene (reference sequence). Here the CDR3 DNA reads TGTGCCAGTAGACAAACCACAGATACGCAGTATTTT. Protein sequence: CASRQTTDTQYF.

In DNA, the CDR3 is TGTGCCAGCACGCGATCCGGGACTAGATATGAGCAGTTCTTC. It translates to CASTRSGTRYEQFF. J is TRBJ2-1 and V is TRBV28; TRBD2 aligns across 8 bases. The CDR3 contains 14 residues. Trimming cost V 7 bases and J 8 bases; bases outside gene matches: 10. Germline CDR1 is MDHEN and CDR2 is SYDVKM.

V usage is TRBV29-1 and J usage is TRBJ1-2; 8 positions match TRBD1. This CDR3 is 15 amino acids long. Germline V gene lookup returns CDR1 SQVTM and CDR2 ANQGSEA. V was clipped by 0 bases and J by 7 bases; unmatched bases: 10. The CDR3 protein is CSVEDRQGSGGGYTF. The CDR3 bases are TGCAGCGTTGAAGATCGACAGGGGTCGGGTGGTGGCTACACCTTC.

This clone came up a few times. The chain links TRBV7-6 to TRBJ1-3; D is unclear. The CDR3 extends over 18 amino acids. Germline CDR1 reads SGHVS; CDR2 reads FNYEAQ. V was clipped by 4 bases and J by 0 bases, with 19 bases between them. CDR3 bases: TGTGCCAGCAGCTCACTGATCCGGGGATCGAGCTCTGGAAACACCATATATTTT. The encoded protein is CASSSLIRGSSSGNTIYF.

The chain links TRBV28 to TRBJ2-5; D not resolved. Germline CDR1 is MDHEN and CDR2 is SYDVKM. The CDR3 is 12 amino acids. Deletions cut 6 bases from V and 0 bases from J, with 5 bases between. The CDR3 coding sequence is TGTGCCAGCAGATCATACCAAGAGACCCAGTACTTC. It encodes CASRSYQETQYF.

This clone has more than one count but fewer than ten. The chain carries TRBV7-9 and TRBJ1-3; 8 nucleotides match TRBD1. The V and J ends lost 3 bases and 4 bases, in that order; junction bases with no gene match: 5. The CDR3 spans 15 residues. Germline lookup yields CDR1 SEHNR and CDR2 FQNEAQ (reference sequence). The DNA of the CDR3 is TGTGCCAGCAGCTTTCAGGGGGCAACAGGAAACACCATATATTTT. Its translation: CASSFQGATGNTIYF.

This clone was seen only a few times. The CDR3 region has the DNA TGCGCCAGCAGCGAAGGGACTAGCGGGACAAATGAGCAGTTCTTC. Translating gives CASSEGTSGTNEQFF. The chain is built from TRBV5-1 and TRBJ2-1; the match to TRBD2 covers 13 bases. This CDR3 has 15 residues. Germline V gene data show CDR1 as SGHRS and CDR2 as YFSETQ. J gave up 7 bases and V 4 bases, and 5 bases lay outside the gene matches.

This chain joins TRBV7-9 and TRBJ1-5; TRBD1 is a possible D gene (5 bases). Trimming took 1 base from V and 5 from J, leaving 9 bases between them. Germline values: CDR1 SEHNR, CDR2 FQNEAQ (reference sequence). This CDR3 region has 14 residues. This CDR3 is CASSLVTEDQPQHF. In DNA form, the CDR3 reads TGTGCCAGCAGCTTAGTGACAGAAGATCAGCCCCAGCATTTT.

In DNA form, the CDR3 reads TGTGCCAGCAGAAAGACAGGGGACCCCAGGAATGAGCAGTTCTTC. This translates into CASRKTGDPRNEQFF. The rearrangement joins TRBV2 to TRBJ2-1, with 8 bases identical to TRBD1. V was pared by 6 bases and J by 7 bases, with 11 bases of the junction left unmatched. Germline CDR1 is SNHLY and CDR2 is FYNNEI. This CDR3 contains 15 residues.

The V call is TRBV5-1, the J call TRBJ1-4; possible D gene TRBD1, 6 bases. There are 15 residues in the CDR3. Germline-derived CDR1 and CDR2 are SGHRS and YFSETQ. Trimming removed 1 base at V and 8 bases at J, with 15 bases between. CDR3 DNA sequence: TGCGCCAGCAGCTTGACGTCAGAAAGGGGGGAAAAACTGTTTTTT. This encodes CASSLTSERGEKLFF.

The chain couples TRBV7-9 to TRBJ1-3; 7 bases match TRBD1. J was trimmed by 4 bases and V by 4 bases; bases with no gene match: 7. This CDR3 spans 15 amino acids. Germline V lookup: CDR1 SEHNR, CDR2 FQNEAQ (reference sequence). This chain's CDR3 is CASSSAGGLGNTIYF. CDR3 nucleotide sequence: TGTGCCAGCAGCTCAGCAGGGGGTCTGGGAAACACCATATATTTT.

This clone showed up just once. The chain is built from TRBV6-1 and TRBJ2-1, with TRBD1 as a possible D gene (6 bases). There are 13 residues in the CDR3. Germline CDR1 MNHNS, CDR2 SASEGT. V was pared by 0 bases and J by 12 bases, with 12 bases between. The CDR3 coding sequence is TGTGCCAGCAGTGAAGCCCAGGGGCTGGGGCAGTTCTTC. Translated, it gives CASSEAQGLGQFF.